This T cell receptor beta chain is from a study of blood T cell repertoires in COVID-19. Overall study: PBMCs, B-cell-depleted T cells, or T cells were the source of the cDNA or gDNA that made up the material.

After removal of 6 bases from V and 1 base from J, the junction contained 18 bases not matched to a gene. Germline-derived CDR1 and CDR2 are SNHLY and FYNNEI. The CDR3 runs to 18 residues. The assay was immunoSEQ multiplex PCR, and TCRdb's table has in-frame clones only and misses some. Of under 130,000 clones listed, less than 90% are singletons. The rearrangement links TRBV2 to TRBJ2-7, with 7 bases lining up with TRBD1. The sequence came from a human donor in a cohort sampled during active COVID-19. Sequences were obtained from peripheral blood. The CDR3 DNA reads as TGTGCCAGCAGCGACCTTCCGAGGGGACAGCGGAGATCCTACGAGCAGTACTTC. Protein sequence: CASSDLPRGQRRSYEQYF.